The present T cell receptor (beta chain) was sequenced within a study of T cell repertoires in cytomegalovirus infection. Study information: A matching HLA type, together with CMV infection, was signaled by public TCR beta signatures.

CDR1 and CDR2 (germline): LGHNT, FRNRAP. The junction had 0 bases not matched to a gene; V was cut back by 1 base and J by 4 bases. There are 13 residues in the CDR3. Findings of the study overall: Dominating the ex vivo response were HLA-C-restricted CMV-specific TCR beta clonotypes.

Regarding this clonotype: Its antigen is currently unknown.

TCRdb analysed the reads with MiXCR anew, one entry per CDR3 protein. There are under 130,000 distinct CDR3 sequences in the sample; approximately 45% occur only once, and roughly 74% lies in the top ten. The sequencing used CD8+ T cells from cultured PBMCs, collected from culture after CMV antigen stimulation. V is TRBV12-5 and J is TRBJ1-2; 7 nucleotides agree with TRBD1. The TCR originated in a human donor in good health (CMV status not recorded). Some clones in this sample may be carry-over from other donors' samples. The DNA for the CDR3 is TGTGCTAGTGGTTTGGGGACAGGCTATGGCTACACCTTC. Protein: CASGLGTGYGYTF.